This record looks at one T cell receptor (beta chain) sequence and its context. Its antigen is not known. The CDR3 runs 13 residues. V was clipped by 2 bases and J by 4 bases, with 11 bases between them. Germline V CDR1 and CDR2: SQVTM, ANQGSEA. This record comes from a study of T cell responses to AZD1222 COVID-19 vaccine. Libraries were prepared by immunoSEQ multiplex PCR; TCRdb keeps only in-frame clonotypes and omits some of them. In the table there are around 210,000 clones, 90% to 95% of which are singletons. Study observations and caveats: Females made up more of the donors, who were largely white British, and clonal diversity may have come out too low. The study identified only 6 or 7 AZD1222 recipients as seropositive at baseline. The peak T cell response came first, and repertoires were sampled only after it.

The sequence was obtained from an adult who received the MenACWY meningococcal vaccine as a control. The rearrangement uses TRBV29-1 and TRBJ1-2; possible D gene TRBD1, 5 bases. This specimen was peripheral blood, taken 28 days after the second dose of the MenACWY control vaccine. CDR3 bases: TGCAGCGTTGAACAGGGAGAAGGCTATGGCTACACCTTC. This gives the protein CSVEQGEGYGYTF.